The following is a T cell receptor (beta chain) sequence with its context. The record originates from a study of blood T cell repertoires in COVID-19. Whole-study context: Italy, Spain and the United States were the sources of the convalescent and acute COVID-19 samples.

Profiling relied on immunoSEQ multiplex PCR, and the TCRdb table lists in-frame clones only, not all of them. The sample includes under 300,000 clones, more than 70% of them seen just once. Trimming took 4 bases from V and 5 from J; bases not matched to a gene: 10. The germline V gene has CDR1 SGHNT and CDR2 YYREEE (reference sequence). The CDR3 extends over 16 amino acids. The V and J genes are TRBV5-4 and TRBJ1-1, with TRBD1 matching over 11 bases. What was sequenced was PBMCs or T cells enriched from blood (not recorded which). This receptor was identified in a middle-aged woman with acute COVID-19. The CDR3 here is CASSIPGQGEKTEAFF. CDR3 sequence (DNA): TGTGCCAGCAGCATTCCGGGACAGGGGGAAAAAACTGAAGCTTTCTTT.